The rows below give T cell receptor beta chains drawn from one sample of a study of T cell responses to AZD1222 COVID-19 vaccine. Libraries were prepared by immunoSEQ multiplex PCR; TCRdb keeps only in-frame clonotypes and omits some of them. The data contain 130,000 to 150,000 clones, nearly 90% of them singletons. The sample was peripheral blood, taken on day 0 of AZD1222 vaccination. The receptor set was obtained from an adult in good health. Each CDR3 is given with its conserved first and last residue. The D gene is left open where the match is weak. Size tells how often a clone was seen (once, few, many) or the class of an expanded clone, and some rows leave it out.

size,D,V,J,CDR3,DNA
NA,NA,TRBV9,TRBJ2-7,CASSPQARVGSYEQYF,TGTGCCAGCAGCCCCCAGGCGCGGGTGGGGTCCTACGAGCAGTACTTC
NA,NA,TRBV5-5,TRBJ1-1,CASSLTALNTEAFF,TGTGCCAGCAGCTTAACGGCGTTGAACACTGAAGCTTTCTTT
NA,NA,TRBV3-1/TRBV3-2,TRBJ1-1,CASSQEWARDVNTEAFF,TGTGCCAGCAGCCAAGAGTGGGCACGAGATGTGAACACTGAAGCTTTCTTT
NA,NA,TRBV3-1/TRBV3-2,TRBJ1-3,CASSQDPAGGGNTIYF,TGTGCCAGCAGCCAAGATCCAGCGGGTGGTGGAAACACCATATATTTT
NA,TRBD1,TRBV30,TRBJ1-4,CAWSGQGGNEKLFF,TGTGCCTGGAGCGGACAGGGTGGCAATGAAAAACTGTTTTTT
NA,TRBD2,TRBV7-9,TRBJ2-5,CASSPWTSEQETQYF,TGTGCCAGCAGCCCTTGGACTAGCGAACAAGAGACCCAGTACTTC
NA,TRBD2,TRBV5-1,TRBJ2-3,CASSRGSGIFEDTQYF,TGCGCCAGCAGCCGTGGTAGCGGGATCTTTGAAGATACGCAGTATTTT
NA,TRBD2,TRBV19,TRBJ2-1,CASSGTSGFSYNEQFF,TGTGCCAGTAGCGGGACTAGCGGGTTCTCCTACAATGAGCAGTTCTTC
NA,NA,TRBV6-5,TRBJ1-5,CASSYTSGSGQPQHF,TGTGCCAGCAGTTACACTTCAGGGTCAGGTCAGCCCCAGCATTTT
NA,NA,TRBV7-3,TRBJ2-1,CASSPDSSRAQFF,TGTGCCAGCAGCCCGGACAGTAGCCGGGCGCAGTTCTTC
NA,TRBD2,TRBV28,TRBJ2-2,CASSFLAGETGELFF,TGTGCCAGCAGTTTCCTAGCGGGAGAAACCGGGGAGCTGTTTTTT
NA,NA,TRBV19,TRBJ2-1,CASSTLLSSRGNEQFF,TGTGCCAGTAGTACTTTGCTTTCGAGCAGGGGCAATGAGCAGTTCTTC
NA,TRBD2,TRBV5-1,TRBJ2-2,CASSLEGRVAGELFF,TGCGCCAGCAGCTTGGAGGGGAGGGTTGCCGGGGAGCTGTTTTTT
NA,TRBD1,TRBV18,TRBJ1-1,CASDRGTEAFF,TGTGCCAGCGACAGGGGCACTGAAGCTTTCTTT
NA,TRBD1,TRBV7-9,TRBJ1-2,CASSLSQGAFYGYTF,TGTGCCAGCAGCTTATCTCAGGGGGCGTTTTATGGCTACACCTTC
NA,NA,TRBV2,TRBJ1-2,CASSGPGTNYGYTF,TGTGCCAGCAGTGGCCCGGGCACCAACTATGGCTACACCTTC
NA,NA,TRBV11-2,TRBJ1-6,CASSYANSPLHF,TGTGCCAGCAGCTATGCGAATTCACCCCTCCACTTT
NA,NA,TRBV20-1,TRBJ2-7,CSASFTYEQYF,TGCAGTGCTAGTTTTACCTACGAGCAGTACTTC
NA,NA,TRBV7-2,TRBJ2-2,CASSLRQLANTGELFF,TGTGCCAGCAGCTTAAGACAGCTTGCGAACACCGGGGAGCTGTTTTTT
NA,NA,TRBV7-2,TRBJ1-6,CASSFGQPGSPLHF,TGTGCCAGCAGCTTCGGACAGCCGGGGTCACCCCTCCACTTT
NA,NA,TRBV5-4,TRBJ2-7,CASSFSSLGDEQYF,TGTGCCAGCAGCTTCTCTTCATTAGGGGACGAGCAGTACTTC
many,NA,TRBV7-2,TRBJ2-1,CASSSQRYNEQFF,TGTGCCAGCAGCTCTCAGCGCTACAATGAGCAGTTCTTC
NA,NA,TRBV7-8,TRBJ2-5,CASSLITQETQYF,TGTGCCAGCAGCTTAATTACCCAAGAGACCCAGTACTTC
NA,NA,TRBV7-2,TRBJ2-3,CASSLRGITAPDTQYF,TGTGCCAGCAGCTTACGGGGTATTACGGCCCCAGATACGCAGTATTTT
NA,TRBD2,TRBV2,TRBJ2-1,CASRGLEDEQFF,TGTGCCAGCAGGGGACTAGAGGATGAGCAGTTCTTC
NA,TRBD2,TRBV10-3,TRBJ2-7,CAIRVAGGHYEQYF,TGTGCCATCAGGGTAGCGGGAGGCCACTACGAGCAGTACTTC
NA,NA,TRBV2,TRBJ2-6,CASIRGSGANVLTF,TGTGCCAGCATTCGTGGCTCTGGGGCCAACGTCCTGACTTTC
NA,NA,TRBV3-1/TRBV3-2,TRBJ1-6,CASSLGASTYNSPLHF,TGTGCCAGCAGCCTCGGAGCCTCGACCTATAATTCACCCCTCCACTTT
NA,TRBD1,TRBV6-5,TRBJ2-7,CASRQQGAGEQYF,TGTGCCAGCAGGCAACAGGGGGCAGGAGAGCAGTACTTC
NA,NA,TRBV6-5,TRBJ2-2,CASSMGPGELFF,TGTGCCAGCAGTATGGGGCCCGGGGAGCTGTTTTTT
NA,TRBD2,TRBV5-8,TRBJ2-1,CASSWKRDSSYNEQFF,TGTGCCAGCAGCTGGAAGCGGGATAGCTCCTACAATGAGCAGTTCTTC
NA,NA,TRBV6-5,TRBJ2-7,CASSSAVDGFSYEQYF,TGTGCCAGCAGTTCCGCTGTGGACGGGTTCTCTTACGAGCAGTACTTC
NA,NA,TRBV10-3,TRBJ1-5,CAISDGGGNQPQHF,TGTGCCATCAGTGATGGGGGAGGCAATCAGCCCCAGCATTTT
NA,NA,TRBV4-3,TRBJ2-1,CASSQGQAYNEQFF,TGCGCCAGCAGCCAAGGCCAGGCCTACAATGAGCAGTTCTTC
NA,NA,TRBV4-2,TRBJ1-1,CASSQGRRAFF,TGTGCCAGCAGCCAAGGCCGGAGGGCTTTCTTT
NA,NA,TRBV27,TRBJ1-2,CASSFRGPTSYQGGYTF,TGTGCCAGCAGTTTCAGAGGCCCGACTAGCTATCAGGGCGGCTACACCTTC
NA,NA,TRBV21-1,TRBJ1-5,CASRIQVSNQPQHF,TGTGCCAGCCGTATACAGGTTAGCAATCAGCCCCAGCATTTT
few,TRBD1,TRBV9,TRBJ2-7,CASSRRQGLDNEQYF,TGTGCCAGCAGCAGGAGACAGGGGCTAGACAACGAGCAGTACTTC
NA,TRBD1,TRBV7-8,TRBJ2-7,CASSKGWGQSIEQYF,TGTGCCAGCAGCAAAGGGTGGGGACAGTCTATTGAGCAGTACTTC
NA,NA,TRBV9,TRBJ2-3,CASSVATRGMGADTQYF,TGTGCCAGCAGCGTAGCTACTCGCGGGATGGGCGCAGATACGCAGTATTTT
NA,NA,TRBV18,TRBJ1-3,CASALGDSGNTIYF,TGTGCCAGCGCTTTGGGGGATTCTGGAAACACCATATATTTT
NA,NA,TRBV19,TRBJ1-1,CASSTRRTNTEAFF,TGTGCCAGTAGTACCCGGCGGACGAACACTGAAGCTTTCTTT
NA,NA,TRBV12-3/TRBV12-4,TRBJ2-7,CASSPRRDATDF,TGTGCCAGCAGTCCCAGGCGGGACGCAACCGATTTC
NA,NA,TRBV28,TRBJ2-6,CAIQGLGSSGANVLTF,TGTGCCATACAGGGATTGGGCAGCTCTGGGGCCAACGTCCTGACTTTC
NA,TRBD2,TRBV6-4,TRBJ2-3,CASSDSGTSGSDTQYF,TGTGCCAGCAGTGACTCGGGGACTAGCGGGAGTGATACGCAGTATTTT
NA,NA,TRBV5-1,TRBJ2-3,CASGIWDSTDTQYF,TGCGCCAGCGGGATATGGGACAGCACAGATACGCAGTATTTT
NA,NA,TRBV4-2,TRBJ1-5,CASSQAAGGTGKQPQHF,TGTGCCAGCAGCCAAGCAGCCGGGGGGACGGGAAAGCAGCCCCAGCATTTT
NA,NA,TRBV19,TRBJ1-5,CASSRYGGPNQPQHF,TGTGCCAGTAGTCGATACGGGGGACCCAATCAGCCCCAGCATTTT
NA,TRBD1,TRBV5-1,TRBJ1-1,CASSLGQGAMTEAFF,TGCGCCAGCAGCCTAGGACAGGGGGCTATGACTGAAGCTTTCTTT
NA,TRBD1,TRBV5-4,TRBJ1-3,CASSYRDRQLSGNTIYF,TGTGCCAGCAGCTACCGGGACAGGCAACTCTCTGGAAACACCATATATTTT
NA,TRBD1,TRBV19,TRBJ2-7,CASSALEGGLYEQYF,TGTGCCAGTAGCGCGCTCGAAGGGGGCCTCTACGAGCAGTACTTC
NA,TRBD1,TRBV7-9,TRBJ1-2,CASSITSGQGYTF,TGTGCCAGCAGCATCACGTCGGGACAGGGCTACACCTTC
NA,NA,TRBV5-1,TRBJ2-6,CASSFGGVSGANVLTF,TGCGCCAGCAGCTTCGGCGGTGTCTCTGGGGCCAACGTCCTGACTTTC
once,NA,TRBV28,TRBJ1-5,CASKRPYNQPQHF,TGTGCCAGTAAAAGACCCTACAATCAGCCCCAGCATTTT
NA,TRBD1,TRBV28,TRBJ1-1,CASSFSDRGLLNTEAFF,TGTGCCAGCAGTTTTTCTGACAGGGGGCTCCTGAACACTGAAGCTTTCTTT
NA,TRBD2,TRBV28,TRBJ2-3,CASMNFIRGRARDTQYF,TGTGCCAGCATGAATTTCATCCGCGGGAGGGCCAGGGATACGCAGTATTTT